This T cell receptor (beta chain) was documented in a study of blood T cell repertoires in COVID-19. Whole-study context: Both acute and convalescent COVID-19 samples were obtained from the United States, Italy and Spain. Sources were T cells, B-cell-depleted T cells, or PBMCs; the material itself was cDNA or gDNA.

Only in-frame clones appear in the TCRdb table, and some are missing; sequencing was by immunoSEQ multiplex PCR. The data contain some 140,000 clones, more than 75% of them singletons. This clone appeared a few times. This TCR was sampled from a man older than 75 with acute or convalescent COVID-19. Sequences were obtained from peripheral blood.

The CDR3 region has the DNA TGTGCCAGCAGCCTCGGTGGGAACACTGAAGCTTTCTTT. Amino acid sequence: CASSLGGNTEAFF. This sequence joins TRBV3-1 (or the pseudogene TRBV3-2) and TRBJ1-1; D remains ambiguous. Trimming stripped 4 bases from V and 1 base from J, with 7 bases between. The CDR3 contains 13 residues. Germline V gene data show CDR1 as LGHDT and CDR2 as YNNKEL (reference sequence).